This T cell receptor beta chain was captured by sequencing in a study of blood T cells in healthy people across ages. Each donor's blood draw was roughly 10 milliliters of peripheral blood. V shed 4 bases and J shed 4 bases, with 12 bases lying between them. Germline V gives CDR1 MNHEY, CDR2 SVGAGI. The CDR3 contains 14 residues. It was with a sample-barcoded 5' primer and a J-beta primer mix that a second PCR of roughly 6 to 12 cycles was run. Via MiXCR, TCRdb re-called the 5' RACE reads, giving one row per CDR3 protein. In the table there are around 1.5 million distinct CDR3 sequences, 35% to 45% of which are singletons.

The TCR sequence derives from a woman between 18 and 29 years old in good health. The sample consisted of blood. V is TRBV6-5 and J is TRBJ2-3; D could derive from TRBD1 or TRBD2 (6 bases each). CDR3 amino acids: CASSFLRGADTQYF. Here the CDR3 DNA reads TGTGCCAGCAGTTTCCTTAGGGGGGCAGATACGCAGTATTTT.